This paragraph covers one T cell receptor beta chain sequence. Only in-frame clones appear in the TCRdb table, and some are missing; sequencing was by immunoSEQ multiplex PCR. Of approximately 410,000 clones listed, 80% to 95% are singletons. V was clipped by 3 bases and J by 8 bases, with 8 bases between them. Germline V gene data show CDR1 as SGDLS and CDR2 as YYNGEE. This CDR3 spans 12 amino acids. This sample is part of a study of Ad26.COV2.S vaccination and SARS-CoV-2 variants. At the level of the study: A participant enrolled in the COV1001 Ad26.COV2.S trial arm provided the sample.

Treatment of the sample: around 19 received Ad26.COV2.S at low or high dose, single or two shots; several received placebo; per-sample allocation not given. Samples came from day 63 after the first vaccine or placebo injection. The TCR originated in a person aged 18-65 years who received the Ad26.COV2.S COVID-19 vaccine or a placebo. The sequencing used peripheral blood, collected in a trial of Ad26.COV2.S vaccine versus placebo. V usage is TRBV9 and J usage is TRBJ1-4; possibly TRBD1 for D (5 bases). CDR3 residues: CASSAEGEKLFF. As DNA, the CDR3 is TGTGCCAGCAGCGCGGAGGGGGAAAAACTGTTTTTT. Supplemented by reference TRBV9 and TRBJ1-4, the full variable domain reads DSGVTQTPKHLITATGQRVTLRCSPRSGDLSVYWYQQSLDQGLQFLIQYYNGEERAKGNILERFSAQQFPDLHSELNLSSLELGDSALYFCASSAEGEKLFFGSGTQLSVL.